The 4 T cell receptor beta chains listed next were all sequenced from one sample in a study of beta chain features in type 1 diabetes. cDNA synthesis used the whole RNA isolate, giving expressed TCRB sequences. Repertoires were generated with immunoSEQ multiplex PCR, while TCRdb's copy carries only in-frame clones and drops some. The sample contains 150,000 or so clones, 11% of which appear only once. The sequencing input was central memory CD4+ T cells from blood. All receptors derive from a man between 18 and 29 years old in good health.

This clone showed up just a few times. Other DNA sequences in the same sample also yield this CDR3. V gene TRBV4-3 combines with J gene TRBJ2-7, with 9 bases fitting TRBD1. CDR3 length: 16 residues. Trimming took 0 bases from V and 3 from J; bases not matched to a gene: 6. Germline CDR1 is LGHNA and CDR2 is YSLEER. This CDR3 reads CASSQEPGQGGYEQYF. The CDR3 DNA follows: TGCGCCAGCAGCCAAGAGCCGGGACAGGGTGGCTACGAGCAGTACTTC.

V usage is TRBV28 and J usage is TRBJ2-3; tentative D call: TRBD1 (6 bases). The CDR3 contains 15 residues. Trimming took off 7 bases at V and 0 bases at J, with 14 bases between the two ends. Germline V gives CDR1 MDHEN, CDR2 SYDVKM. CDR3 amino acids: CASNPGALSTDTQYF. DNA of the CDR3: TGTGCCAGCAACCCAGGGGCCCTTAGCACAGATACGCAGTATTTT. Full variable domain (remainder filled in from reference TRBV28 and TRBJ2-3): DVKVTQSSRYLVKRTGEKVFLECVQDMDHENMFWYRQDPGLGLRLIYFSYDVKMKEKGDIPEGYSVSREKKERFSLILESASTNQTSMYLCASNPGALSTDTQYFGPGTRLTVL.

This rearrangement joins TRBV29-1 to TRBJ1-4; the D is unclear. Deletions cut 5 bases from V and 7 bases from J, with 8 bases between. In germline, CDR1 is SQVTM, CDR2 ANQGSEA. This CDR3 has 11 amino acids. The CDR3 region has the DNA TGCAGCGTTAAGGAAATTGAAAAACTGTTTTTT. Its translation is CSVKEIEKLFF.

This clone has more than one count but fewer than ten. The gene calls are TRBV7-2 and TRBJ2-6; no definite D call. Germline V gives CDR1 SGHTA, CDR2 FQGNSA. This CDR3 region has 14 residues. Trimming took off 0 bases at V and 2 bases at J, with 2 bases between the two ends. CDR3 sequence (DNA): TGTGCCAGCAGCTTAGCGGCTGGGGCCAACGTCCTGACTTTC. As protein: CASSLAAGANVLTF. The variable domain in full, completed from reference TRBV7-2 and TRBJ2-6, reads GAGVSQSPSNKVTEKGKDVELRCDPISGHTALYWYRQSLGQGLEFLIYFQGNSAPDKSGLPSDRFSAERTGGSVSTLTIQRTQQEDSAVYLCASSLAAGANVLTFGAGSRLTVL.